This TCR beta chain was sequenced during a study of Graves' ophthalmopathy and Graves' hyperthyroidism. RNA served as the template for amplifying TCR beta CDR3 regions. Second-round multiplex PCR followed a first-round RT-PCR using HTBI primers. From the multiplex PCR reads, TCRdb called clonotypes with MiXCR, one entry per CDR3 protein. The table has roughly 600,000 distinct CDR3 sequences, just under 40% seen once; the top ten hold approximately 4.1%. There are 17 residues in the CDR3. CDR1 is SEHNR and CDR2 is FQNEAQ in the germline V gene (reference sequence). Material for sequencing was peripheral blood or thyroid tissue (not recorded which). This TCR was recovered from an adult man with Graves' hyperthyroidism. This sequence joins TRBV7-9 and TRBJ2-7; TRBD1 agrees at 11 bases. The closer fit of TRBJ2-1 to the DNA end suggests the J call may be wrong. The CDR3 DNA reads as TGTGCCAGCAGCCTTCCGGCAGGGACAGGGGGAGACAATGAGCAGTTCTTC. Translation: CASSLPAGTGGDNEQFF.